This TCR beta chain was recovered during a study of T cells in Graves' hyperthyroidism and ophthalmopathy. Study-level points and caveats: Stable hyperthyroidism and ophthalmopathy were separated using 13 V-J signatures. Most thyroid clonotypes expanded above 0.001 were also detected in blood.

Trimming removed 1 base from V and 1 base from J, with 14 bases in between. This CDR3 spans 16 amino acids. CDR1 is SGHTA and CDR2 is FQGNSA in the germline V gene. TCR beta CDR3 sequences were amplified from RNA transcripts. An initial round of RT-PCR targeting the TCR CDR3 relied on the HTBI primer set. A single record per CDR3 protein comes from TCRdb applying MiXCR to the multiplex PCR reads. The table lists 500,000 to 800,000 distinct CDR3 sequences, approximately 42% of them singletons, with less than 9.5% in the top ten. As for this clonotype: Its cognate antigen is unknown.

Exclusion followed for patients with uncontrolled infection, other autoimmune disease, pregnancy or lactation. The sequenced sample consisted of peripheral blood or thyroid tissue (not recorded which). The sequence was obtained from an adult man with Graves' disease, either hyperthyroidism or ophthalmopathy (not recorded which). The chain combines TRBV7-2 with TRBJ2-7; unclear D gene. CDR3 sequence reads: CASSLGPGLGSYEQYF. CDR3 nucleotide sequence: TGTGCCAGCAGCTTAGGACCGGGCCTAGGGTCCTACGAGCAGTACTTC.